This TCR beta chain was recovered during a study of blood T cell repertoires in COVID-19. Study-level background: From T cells, B-cell-depleted T cells, or PBMCs came the material, which was cDNA or gDNA.

Original processing notes: Cell counts per sample came from amplifying reference gene primers. The repertoire was sequenced with immunoSEQ multiplex PCR; TCRdb's copy has only in-frame clones and lacks some. Clone size and V and J calls were adopted from that table, with D and trimming inferred from the DNA. This sample has 200,000 to 250,000 clones, with around four fifths found just once. Across about two dozen US areas, participants ranged in age from about 18 to 90 years. Exposed participants encountered a COVID-19 case during the 2 weeks preceding study entry. Germline V gene data show CDR1 as MDHEN and CDR2 as SYDVKM. This CDR3 region has 16 residues. V lost 3 bases to trimming and J lost 0 bases, with 14 bases between them.

The V and J genes are TRBV28 and TRBJ1-2; possibly TRBD1 for D (6 bases). The receptor's source is a woman in her fifties or sixties who had been exposed to COVID-19. The sequenced sample was PBMCs or T cells enriched from blood (not recorded which). CDR3 amino acids: CASSLGRGVANYGYTF. DNA for the CDR3: TGTGCCAGCAGTTTGGGGAGGGGGGTGGCTAACTATGGCTACACCTTC.